These 18 T cell receptor beta chains were sequenced from one sample in a study of response to subunit inactivated influenza vaccine (dated by TCRdb to 2017 to 2018). To prepare the library, RT-PCR was applied. The data were produced on an Illumina HiSeq 2500. TCRdb reanalyzed the raw reads on its own, using fastp at Q25 for trimming and MiXCR for clone calling, and kept in-frame beta chains. Under each unique CDR3 protein, matching rows form one entry showing the most common genes and DNA. A total of 650,000 to 850,000 distinct CDR3 sequences appear in this sample, over 11% of them only once. Around 6.5% of the sample is taken by the ten largest. This sample comprised PBMCs from blood, obtained approximately 15 days before vaccination. These receptors were obtained from a man over 45 who received an inactivated influenza vaccine. Donor details come from another sample of the same person, matched by shared clones.

For this clonotype: In this CDR3 the conserved last residue, phenylalanine or tryptophan, is missing, so a read error is likely. The chain recombines TRBV29-1 with TRBJ2-1; no definite D call. The CDR3 contains 15 residues. The germline V gene encodes CDR1 SQVTM and CDR2 ANQGSEA. The ends were cut back, 6 bases at V and 0 bases at J, with 15 bases in the middle. DNA of the CDR3: TGCAGCGTCGACGGGCCAACAAGCTCCTACAATGAGCAGTTCCTC. It is translated as CSVDGPTSSYNEQFL.

The chain combines TRBV13 with TRBJ2-1, with 8 bases fitting TRBD2. Trimming took 4 bases from V and 3 from J; bases not matched to a gene: 11. Germline assignment: CDR1 PRHDT and CDR2 FYEKMQ (reference sequence). CDR3 length: 17 residues. The DNA of the CDR3 is TGTGCCAGCAGCTCCCTGCTTAGCGGGGCTGACTACAATGAGCAGTTCTTC. Its protein product is CASSSLLSGADYNEQFF. Together with reference TRBV13 and TRBJ2-1, the CDR3 gives the full variable domain: AAGVIQSPRHLIKEKRETATLKCYPIPRHDTVYWYQQGPGQDPQFLISFYEKMQSDKGSIPDRFSAQQFSDYHSELNMSSLELGDSALYFCASSSLLSGADYNEQFFGPGTRLTVL.

The chain joins TRBV20-1 to TRBJ2-1; D uncertain. The CDR3 totals 14 residues. Germline loops: CDR1 DFQATT, CDR2 SNEGSKA (reference sequence). V lost 1 base, J lost 5 bases, and 12 bases lay in between. The CDR3 nucleotides read TGCAGTGCTAGAGTCAAGCTCGGAAACAATGAGCAGTTCTTC. Its translation: CSARVKLGNNEQFF.

V is TRBV7-9 and J is TRBJ2-1, with D hard to call. This CDR3 spans 13 amino acids. The germline V gene has CDR1 SEHNR and CDR2 FQNEAQ (reference sequence). Trimming pared 5 bases from V and 12 bases from J, leaving 17 bases between. CDR3 residues: CASSPERVVGQFF. For the CDR3, the DNA is TGTGCCAGCAGCCCAGAACGAGTGGTTGGGCAGTTCTTC.

This clonotype occurred a few times. V and J are TRBV6-6 and TRBJ2-1; D perhaps matches TRBD2 (6 bases). Germline values: CDR1 MNHNY, CDR2 SVGAGI (reference sequence). V gave up 2 bases and J gave up 10 bases, with 12 bases separating them. The CDR3 length is 13 residues. This chain's CDR3 is CASSYPPGGEQFF. The DNA for the CDR3 is TGTGCCAGCAGTTACCCACCCGGGGGAGAGCAGTTCTTC.

This sequence joins TRBV7-2 and TRBJ2-5, with TRBD1 matching 8 bases. The junction had 5 bases not matched to a gene; V was cut back by 5 bases and J by 6 bases. The germline V gene encodes CDR1 SGHTA and CDR2 FQGNSA. This CDR3 is 13 amino acids long. The CDR3 loop is CASSGGQGQTQYF. DNA of the CDR3: TGTGCCAGCAGCGGTGGACAGGGTCAGACCCAGTACTTC.

The chain is built from TRBV12-3 or TRBV12-4 and TRBJ2-3; no clear D gene. This CDR3 comprises 12 residues. V was clipped by 6 bases and J by 6 bases, with 10 bases between them. The CDR3: CASSGFSDTQYF. The CDR3 DNA follows: TGTGCCAGCAGCGGGTTTTCGGATACGCAGTATTTT.

This clonotype was recorded many times. The genes are TRBV6-5 and TRBJ2-2; possibly TRBD1 for D (6 bases). Germline CDR1 is MNHEY and CDR2 is SVGAGI. This CDR3 is 15 amino acids long. Trimming stripped 0 bases from V and 4 bases from J, with 9 bases between. In DNA, the CDR3 is TGTGCCAGCAGTTACTCGGGGGCAGCCACCGGGGAGCTGTTTTTT. It codes for CASSYSGAATGELFF.

This clonotype was seen repeatedly, ten times or more. The V call is TRBV29-1, the J call TRBJ1-3; D gene unclear. Looked up from germline, CDR1 is SQVTM and CDR2 is ANQGSEA. V lost 7 bases to trimming and J lost 4 bases, with 17 bases between them. The CDR3 has 14 residues. DNA of the CDR3: TGCAGCGCGACGCCCGGCCAAGGAGGAAACACCATATATTTT. This codes for CSATPGQGGNTIYF.

This clonotype has more than one count but fewer than ten. The V gene is TRBV11-2, the J gene TRBJ2-1, with TRBD2 matching over 12 bases. The V gene end was trimmed by 5 bases and the J gene end by 10 bases; junction bases not matched to a gene: 3. The germline V gene encodes CDR1 SGHAT and CDR2 FQNNGV. This CDR3 has 13 residues. CDR3 residues: CASSDGLAGEQFF. CDR3 bases: TGTGCCAGCAGCGACGGACTAGCGGGGGAGCAGTTCTTC.

The chain links TRBV27 to TRBJ1-1; D may be TRBD1 (5 bases). Trimming removed 1 base at V and 8 bases at J, with 8 bases between. CDR3 size: 12 residues. The germline CDR1 and CDR2 sequences are MNHEY and SMNVEV (reference sequence). Here the CDR3 reads CASSLYGGEAFF. For the CDR3, the DNA is TGTGCCAGCAGTTTATACGGGGGGGAAGCTTTCTTT.

This clonotype has more than one count but fewer than ten. V is TRBV6-5 and J is TRBJ2-6; TRBD2 is a possible D gene (6 bases). V was trimmed by 2 bases and J by 1 base, leaving 15 bases between them. The CDR3 totals 18 residues. Germline V gene sequence: CDR1 MNHEY, CDR2 SVGAGI. The CDR3 reads CASSYVGGLLSGANVLTF. The CDR3 DNA is TGTGCCAGCAGTTACGTGGGGGGTCTACTTTCTGGGGCCAACGTCCTGACTTTC.

This clonotype has ten or more counts. This chain uses TRBV12-3 or TRBV12-4 with TRBJ2-1; D perhaps matches TRBD1 (5 bases). This CDR3 region has 15 residues. Trimming shortened V by 5 bases and J by 8 bases, and 19 bases separated the two germline ends. The CDR3 protein is CASSVRTPPLDEQFF. The DNA for the CDR3 is TGTGCCAGCAGTGTCAGGACACCGCCTTTGGATGAGCAGTTCTTC.

In this sample, this clonotype turned up a few times. V and J are TRBV4-1 and TRBJ2-3; perhaps TRBD1 as D (5 bases). This CDR3 comprises 15 residues. CDR1 is MGHRA and CDR2 is YSYEKL in the germline V gene. V lost 4 bases and J 1 base, leaving 12 bases between the germline ends. As DNA, the CDR3 is TGCGCCAGCAGCCCAGGGTTCGTGGGCACAGATACGCAGTATTTT. This translates into CASSPGFVGTDTQYF.

In this sample, this clonotype turned up a few times. The chain recombines TRBV4-1 with TRBJ2-1; 8 bases fit TRBD2. The CDR3 spans 19 residues. V shed 1 base, J shed 4 bases, and the junction held 15 bases outside the gene matches. Germline CDR1 reads MGHRA; CDR2 reads YSYEKL. CDR3 nucleotides: TGCGCCAGCAGCCAAGGACCAGCGGGGGAGATCATCTATTACAATGAGCAGTTCTTC. Translating it yields CASSQGPAGEIIYYNEQFF.

This chain uses TRBV6-1 with TRBJ1-1; no reliable D call. Germline assignment: CDR1 MNHNS and CDR2 SASEGT. Trimming stripped 5 bases from V and 1 base from J, with 11 bases between. The CDR3 is made up of 14 amino acids. The CDR3 coding sequence is TGTGCCAGCAGTAATTTTAAGGGGAACACTGAAGCTTTCTTT. Encoded protein: CASSNFKGNTEAFF.

This clonotype was observed once. The chain joins TRBV5-4 to TRBJ2-1; 8 bases fit TRBD2. The CDR3 runs to 17 residues. The V gene's germline CDR1 is SGHNT and CDR2 YYREEE (reference sequence). V dropped 4 bases and J dropped 7; count of bases not matched to a gene: 16. CDR3 in DNA: TGTGCCAGCAGCCGACTTAGCGGGACGGCTCTTGATAATGAGCAGTTCTTC. Protein: CASSRLSGTALDNEQFF.

This chain connects TRBV11-2 to TRBJ2-5, with D unresolved. Germline V gene data show CDR1 as SGHAT and CDR2 as FQNNGV. Trimming cost V 1 base and J 5 bases, with 11 bases left between them. The CDR3 totals 14 residues. CDR3 sequence: CASSLAPGVETQYF. CDR3 coding DNA: TGTGCCAGCAGCTTAGCCCCGGGCGTGGAGACCCAGTACTTC. Full variable domain (rest looked up from reference TRBV11-2 and TRBJ2-5): EAGVAQSPRYKIIEKRQSVAFWCNPISGHATLYWYQQILGQGPKLLIQFQNNGVVDDSQLPKDRFSAERLKGVDSTLKIQPAKLEDSAVYLCASSLAPGVETQYFGPGTRLLVL.